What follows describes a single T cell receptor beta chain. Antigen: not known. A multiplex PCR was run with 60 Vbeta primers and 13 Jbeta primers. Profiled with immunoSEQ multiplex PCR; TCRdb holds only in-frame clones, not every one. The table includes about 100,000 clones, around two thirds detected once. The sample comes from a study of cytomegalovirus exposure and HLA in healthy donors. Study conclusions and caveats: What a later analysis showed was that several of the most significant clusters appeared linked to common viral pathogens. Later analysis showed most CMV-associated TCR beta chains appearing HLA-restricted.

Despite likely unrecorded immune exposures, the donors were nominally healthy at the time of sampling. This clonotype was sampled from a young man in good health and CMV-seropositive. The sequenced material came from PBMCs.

The DNA of the CDR3 is TGTGCCAGCAGCTTACTGGAGTATGGTGAGCAGTTCTTC. As protein: CASSLLEYGEQFF. V gene TRBV7-9 combines with J gene TRBJ2-1; D gene unclear. Trimming stripped 2 bases from V and 9 bases from J, with 11 bases between. This CDR3 region has 13 residues. Germline V gene lookup returns CDR1 SEHNR and CDR2 FQNEAQ (reference sequence).